This T cell receptor beta chain stems from a study of blood T cells in healthy people across ages. A J-beta primer mix and a sample-barcoded 5' primer were used in a second PCR of about 7 to 12 cycles. Researchers report that each sample yielded at least 3 million CDR3-containing paired-end reads. MiXCR, applied by TCRdb to the 5' RACE reads, yields one record per CDR3 protein. The sample yields about 1.4 million distinct CDR3 sequences, approximately 59% seen once. The sample, 7.5 to 10 milliliters of peripheral blood, was drawn from each donor. Germline lookup yields CDR1 MGHRA and CDR2 YSYEKL. V shed 4 bases, J shed 7 bases, and the junction held 16 bases outside the gene matches. The CDR3 totals 16 residues. Study-level points and caveats: Roughly linear age-related decline in beta diversity appeared, significant by age approximately 41.

For this clonotype: Its target is not known.

The V gene is TRBV4-1, the J gene TRBJ2-7, with TRBD2 identical over 7 bases. This clonotype originated in a man aged 18 to 30 in good health. Sequenced material: blood. The CDR3 is CASSLETFGRKNEQYF. CDR3 nucleotides: TGCGCCAGCAGCCTAGAGACGTTCGGGAGGAAAAATGAGCAGTACTTC.